The 26 T cell receptor beta chains given below trace back to one sample, sequenced in a study of cytomegalovirus exposure and HLA in healthy donors. 13 Jbeta primers and 60 Vbeta primers were used for the PCR. Generated by immunoSEQ multiplex PCR, the TCRdb table keeps only in-frame clones and is missing some. The sample lists 90,000 to 120,000 clones, roughly 70% occurring once. Material for sequencing was PBMCs. The receptor source for this set is a woman aged 40-49 years in good health and CMV-seropositive.

The CDR3 DNA follows: TGTGCCAGCAATAGAGATTTAGAGACCCAGTACTTC. Amino acids: CASNRDLETQYF. This rearrangement joins TRBV2 to TRBJ2-5; no definite D call. V lost 7 bases and J lost 4, with 10 bases in between. CDR1 is SNHLY and CDR2 is FYNNEI in the germline V gene. This CDR3 region has 12 residues.

This clone has a handful of counts. The chain uses TRBV9 and TRBJ2-5; perhaps TRBD2 as D (5 bases). This CDR3 has 15 amino acids. CDR1 and CDR2 (germline): SGDLS, YYNGEE. Trimming cost V 0 bases and J 4 bases, with 13 bases left between them. The CDR3 DNA reads as TGTGCCAGCAGCGTAGCCGGGATCCGGGCAGAGACCCAGTACTTC. Translation gives CASSVAGIRAETQYF. The full variable domain, rest sourced from reference TRBV9 and TRBJ2-5, is DSGVTQTPKHLITATGQRVTLRCSPRSGDLSVYWYQQSLDQGLQFLIQYYNGEERAKGNILERFSAQQFPDLHSELNLSSLELGDSALYFCASSVAGIRAETQYFGPGTRLLVL.

This sequence joins TRBV6-5 and TRBJ1-2; D might be TRBD1 (6 bases). Trimming cost V 6 bases and J 1 base, with 12 bases left between them. This CDR3 has 14 amino acids. Germline lookup yields CDR1 MNHEY and CDR2 SVGAGI. The CDR3 DNA is TGTGCCAGCAGGGAGACAGGAGATAACTATGGCTACACCTTC. The encoded protein is CASRETGDNYGYTF.

This chain links TRBV7-3 with TRBJ2-1; 9 bases are a match to TRBD2. The junction had 6 bases not matched to a gene; V was cut back by 5 bases and J by 4 bases. Germline CDR1 is SGHTA and CDR2 is FQGTGA. The CDR3 has 15 amino acids. DNA for the CDR3: TGTGCCAGCAGCAAGAGCGGGGGGTCATACAATGAGCAGTTCTTC. Protein sequence: CASSKSGGSYNEQFF.

This clone was observed a single time. V is TRBV15 and J is TRBJ2-5; D possibly corresponds to TRBD2 (5 bases). Germline lookup yields CDR1 LNHNV and CDR2 YYDKDF (reference sequence). V was shortened by 0 bases and J by 7 bases, with 15 bases between the two germline ends. The CDR3 spans 15 residues. CDR3 region: CATSREGTGKLTQYF. The CDR3, as DNA: TGTGCCACCAGCAGAGAGGGCACGGGGAAATTGACCCAGTACTTC.

V usage is TRBV11-2 and J usage is TRBJ1-2; tentatively, D is TRBD1 (5 bases). Germline-derived CDR1 and CDR2 are SGHAT and FQNNGV. The ends were cut back, 0 bases at V and 1 base at J, with 9 bases in the middle. The CDR3 consists of 15 residues. CDR3 loop: CASSLEAGRNYGYTF. CDR3 coding DNA: TGTGCCAGCAGCTTAGAAGCAGGGCGTAACTATGGCTACACCTTC.

This clone was observed a few times. At one of its ends the junction is not consistent with the germline gene, which may arise from a read error. The J gene is TRBJ2-1, the V gene TRBV7-7; TRBD2 matches at 13 bases. The CDR3 has 15 amino acids. Germline V gene lookup returns CDR1 SSHAT and CDR2 FNYEAQ (reference sequence). The CDR3 DNA is TGTGCTAGCAGCGTCGGGACTAGCGGGGACAATGAGCAGTTCTTC. Translated, it gives CASSVGTSGDNEQFF.

This rearrangement joins TRBV6-6 to TRBJ2-4; a possible D gene is TRBD2 (5 bases). This CDR3 spans 16 amino acids. V shed 4 bases and J shed 3 bases, with 16 bases lying between them. Germline V lookup: CDR1 MNHNY, CDR2 SVGAGI (reference sequence). The CDR3 loop is CASSFLRSRGKNIQYF. CDR3 DNA sequence: TGTGCCAGCAGTTTCCTCCGTTCTCGGGGCAAAAACATTCAGTACTTC.

Of note for this clone: This CDR3 is also generated by other DNA sequences in the sample. The chain joins TRBV6-1 to TRBJ1-2; possible D gene TRBD1, 6 bases. V lost 3 bases to trimming and J lost 3 bases, with 8 bases between them. Germline lookup yields CDR1 MNHNS and CDR2 SASEGT. The CDR3 runs to 13 residues. CDR3 residues: CASSETGDYGYTF. DNA for the CDR3: TGTGCCAGCAGTGAGACAGGCGACTATGGCTACACCTTC.

The chain has TRBV5-4 and TRBJ2-1; 8 nucleotides agree with TRBD2. The J segment lost 1 base and the V segment lost 3 bases, leaving 6 bases of the junction unmatched. Per the germline V gene, CDR1 is SGHNT and CDR2 is YYREEE (reference sequence). This CDR3 comprises 16 residues. The CDR3 protein is CASSWGAGDSYNEQFF. The CDR3, as DNA: TGTGCCAGCAGCTGGGGAGCGGGGGATTCCTACAATGAGCAGTTCTTC. Drawing the rest from reference TRBV5-4 and TRBJ2-1, the complete variable domain is ETGVTQSPTHLIKTRGQQVTLRCSSQSGHNTVSWYQQALGQGPQFIFQYYREEENGRGNFPPRFSGLQFPNYSSELNVNALELDDSALYLCASSWGAGDSYNEQFFGPGTRLTVL.

V is TRBV4-3 and J is TRBJ2-7; D might be TRBD2 (5 bases). The V gene lost 4 bases and the J gene lost 0 bases, with 7 bases spanning the gap. The CDR3 runs to 13 residues. In germline, CDR1 is LGHNA, CDR2 YSLEER. The CDR3 DNA sequence: TGCGCCAGCAGCCCGGAGGCCTCCTACGAGCAGTACTTC. Translated, it gives CASSPEASYEQYF.

The chain employs TRBV7-9 and TRBJ1-4; D ambiguous. V dropped 4 bases and J dropped 0 bases, with 12 bases sitting between them. This CDR3 has 16 residues. CDR1 and CDR2 from the germline V gene are SEHNR and FQNEAQ (reference sequence). The CDR3 DNA sequence: TGTGCCAGCAGCTCCGGAGCGGGATCAACTAATGAAAAACTGTTTTTT. It codes for CASSSGAGSTNEKLFF.

V gene TRBV4-1 combines with J gene TRBJ1-4, with D possibly matching TRBD1 (5 bases). Germline V lookup: CDR1 MGHRA, CDR2 YSYEKL. The CDR3 loop spans 15 amino acids. The germline V and J ends were trimmed by 2 bases and 8 bases, with 15 bases remaining between them. The chain's CDR3 is CASSQLAGRNEKLFF. CDR3 nucleotide sequence: TGCGCCAGCAGCCAATTGGCAGGGAGGAACGAAAAACTGTTTTTT.

This clone has a handful of counts. The rearrangement uses TRBV7-2 and TRBJ1-6, with TRBD1 identical over 7 bases. Per germline, CDR1 SGHTA and CDR2 FQGNSA. The CDR3 loop spans 16 amino acids. V lost 2 bases, J lost 12 bases, and 13 bases stayed unmatched. DNA for the CDR3: TGTGCCAGCAGCTTAACACGGACAGGCCTCTTTGTACCCCTCCACTTT. Encoded protein: CASSLTRTGLFVPLHF.

This clone was observed a handful of times. The rearrangement joins TRBV10-3 to TRBJ2-3, with TRBD2 matching over 8 bases. The V gene's germline CDR1 is ENHRY and CDR2 SYGVKD. V dropped 3 bases and J dropped 5; count of bases not matched to a gene: 19. This CDR3 has 19 residues. Here the CDR3 DNA reads TGTGCCATCAGTGACCCCGCTAGCGGGCTATCCCCATCCCAAGATACGCAGTATTTT. The encoded protein is CAISDPASGLSPSQDTQYF.

In the case of this clone: Additional DNA sequences in this sample encode the identical CDR3. The chain has TRBV7-3 and TRBJ2-2; perhaps TRBD2 as D (6 bases). The germline V gene encodes CDR1 SGHTA and CDR2 FQGTGA. Trimming stripped 5 bases from V and 0 bases from J, with 13 bases between. The CDR3 runs 16 residues. CDR3 nucleotides: TGTGCCAGCAGCAGGTCGGGGGTTTCGAACACCGGGGAGCTGTTTTTT. Encoded protein: CASSRSGVSNTGELFF.

The chain recombines TRBV12-5 with TRBJ1-1; TRBD1 matches at 7 bases. The ends lost 6 bases at V and 0 bases at J; junction bases unmatched: 4. CDR1 and CDR2 from the germline V gene are LGHNT and FRNRAP. The CDR3 is made up of 14 amino acids. The CDR3 DNA follows: TGTGCTAGTGGCCTAGGGACAGTGAACACTGAAGCTTTCTTT. This translates into CASGLGTVNTEAFF. Looking up the rest from reference TRBV12-5 and TRBJ1-1 gives the full variable domain: DARVTQTPRHKVTEMGQEVTMRCQPILGHNTVFWYRQTMMQGLELLAYFRNRAPLDDSGMPKDRFSAEMPDATLATLKIQPSEPRDSAVYFCASGLGTVNTEAFFGQGTRLTVV.

The chain recombines TRBV30 with TRBJ1-6, with 7 bases lining up with TRBD1. The CDR3 contains 13 residues. V was clipped by 4 bases and J by 7 bases; unmatched bases: 4. Germline V gene data show CDR1 as GTSNPN and CDR2 as SVGIG (reference sequence). As DNA, the CDR3 is TGTGCCTGGAATCCAGGGGGAAATTCACCCCTCCACTTT. Translation gives CAWNPGGNSPLHF.

Comment on this clone: This clone may be a read error of a much larger clone one base away. Other DNA sequences from this sample encode an identical CDR3 as well. V gene TRBV7-6 combines with J gene TRBJ1-1, with 9 bases fitting TRBD1. CDR1 is SGHVS, CDR2 FNYEAQ, per germline. J was trimmed by 3 bases and V by 5 bases; bases with no gene match: 1. The CDR3 is made up of 13 amino acids. This CDR3 reads CASSRQGDTEAFF. In DNA form, the CDR3 reads TGTGCCAGCAGCCGACAGGGGGACACTGAAGCTTTCTTT.

The chain has TRBV7-8 and TRBJ1-1; D is undetermined. From germline, CDR1 is SGHVS and CDR2 FQNEAQ. CDR3 size: 14 residues. Between the trimmed V and J ends, which lost 1 base and 2 bases, there was a span of 8 bases. Here the CDR3 DNA reads TGTGCCAGCAGCTTAGTAAACGGTAACACTGAAGCTTTCTTT. Translation gives CASSLVNGNTEAFF.

This clone has only a few counts. The genes are TRBV30 and TRBJ2-2; TRBD2 aligns across 7 bases. Germline V gene sequence: CDR1 GTSNPN, CDR2 SVGIG (reference sequence). V shed 8 bases, J shed 5 bases, and the junction held 14 bases outside the gene matches. The CDR3 has 15 amino acids. Here the CDR3 DNA reads TGTGCCCGTCGGGAAACTAGCGCCGAGACCGGGGAGCTGTTTTTT. Protein sequence: CARRETSAETGELFF. Full variable domain (missing parts from reference TRBV30 and TRBJ2-2): SQTIHQWPATLVQPVGSPLSLECTVEGTSNPNLYWYRQAAGRGLQLLFYSVGIGQISSEVPQNLSASRPQDRQFILSSKKLLLSDSGFYLCARRETSAETGELFFGEGSRLTVL.

This clone has a single count. The chain is built from TRBV6-1 and TRBJ1-4; 7 nucleotides align to TRBD1. This CDR3 spans 14 amino acids. The V gene end was trimmed by 6 bases and the J gene end by 8 bases; junction bases not matched to a gene: 9. Germline values: CDR1 MNHNS, CDR2 SASEGT. The CDR3 sequence is CASSAVDRAEKLFF. CDR3 DNA: TGTGCCAGCAGCGCAGTCGACAGGGCGGAAAAACTGTTTTTT.

V usage is TRBV27 and J usage is TRBJ1-6; 8 bases agree with TRBD1. V was pared by 2 bases and J by 7 bases, with 4 bases of the junction left unmatched. The CDR3 length is 15 residues. CDR1 is MNHEY, CDR2 SMNVEV, per germline (reference sequence). The CDR3 sequence: CASSLRQGKNSPLHF. In DNA form, the CDR3 reads TGTGCCAGCAGTTTACGACAGGGGAAGAATTCACCCCTCCACTTT.

This chain links TRBV6-5 with TRBJ2-7; 8 nucleotides agree with TRBD1. Germline CDR1 and CDR2: MNHEY and SVGAGI. The V segment lost 0 bases and the J segment 2 bases; nucleotides outside the gene matches: 6. The CDR3 has 16 amino acids. The CDR3: CASSYSNRGFTYEQYF. CDR3 coding DNA: TGTGCCAGCAGTTACTCGAACAGGGGGTTCACCTACGAGCAGTACTTC.

The chain uses TRBV19 and TRBJ1-2, with D possibly TRBD1 on 6 matching bases. V was clipped by 5 bases and J by 10 bases, with 17 bases between them. CDR1 is LNHDA and CDR2 is SQIVND in the germline V gene (reference sequence). The CDR3 consists of 13 residues. This chain's CDR3 is CASSGTGKVYYTF. In nucleotides, the CDR3 is TGTGCCAGTAGTGGAACAGGGAAGGTTTACTACACCTTC.

The V call is TRBV5-4, the J call TRBJ2-5; TRBD2 aligns across 11 bases. The V gene end was trimmed by 4 bases and the J gene end by 2 bases; junction bases not matched to a gene: 10. The CDR3 spans 17 residues. The germline gives CDR1 SGHNT, CDR2 YYREEE (reference sequence). The CDR3: CASSPNSGTSGQETQYF. For the CDR3, the DNA is TGTGCCAGCAGCCCAAACTCCGGGACTAGCGGACAAGAGACCCAGTACTTC.